The clone carrying this TCR beta chain was detected a few times. V was clipped by 7 bases and J by 6 bases; unmatched bases: 4. CDR1 and CDR2 (germline): SQVTM, ANQGSEA. This CDR3 has 12 amino acids. The data originate from a study of beta chain features in type 1 diabetes. Study information: Age, gender and cell yields were alike across patients and healthy donors.

Every isolated RNA sample was fully reverse transcribed, so sequencing captured expressed TCRB transcripts. Data came from immunoSEQ multiplex PCR; TCRdb stores just in-frame clones and leaves some out. The sample shows under 450,000 clones, approximately 15% of them seen only once. The clonotype comes from a man in his thirties or forties in good health. The sequencing input was naive CD4+ T cells from blood. The chain joins TRBV29-1 to TRBJ2-1; 9 bases match TRBD2. The CDR3 region is CSAKTSGNEQFF. DNA of the CDR3: TGCAGCGCCAAGACTAGCGGCAATGAGCAGTTCTTC.